The 6 T cell receptor beta chains listed next were all sequenced from one sample in a study of spatial heterogeneity in lung cancer. TCRdb reprocessed the 5' RACE reads via MiXCR and lists one record per CDR3 protein. The sample holds tens of thousands of distinct CDR3 sequences, roughly a fifth seen once. Time point reported: blood at routine non-recurrence follow-up after resection. Sequenced here: PBMCs, sampled at follow-up. The receptors shown here come from a male donor with early-stage non-small cell lung cancer.

This clonotype appeared a few times. The V and J genes are TRBV29-1 and TRBJ2-7; weak D call: TRBD2 (6 bases). CDR1 is SQVTM and CDR2 is ANQGSEA in the germline V gene. V shed 3 bases and J shed 4 bases, with 13 bases lying between them. This CDR3 is built from 13 residues. CDR3 protein: CSVDGAGRYEQYF. For the CDR3, the DNA is TGCAGCGTTGATGGTGCAGGGAGGTACGAGCAGTACTTC.

This chain uses TRBV5-1 with TRBJ2-7; 10 nucleotides agree with TRBD1. This CDR3 is built from 15 residues. J was trimmed by 3 bases and V by 4 bases; bases with no gene match: 7. Germline assignment: CDR1 SGHRS and CDR2 YFSETQ. CDR3 coding DNA: TGCGCCAGCAGCCCGACGGGACAGGGGTACTACGAGCAGTACTTC. Residues: CASSPTGQGYYEQYF. The full variable domain, completed using reference TRBV5-1 and TRBJ2-7, is KAGVTQTPRYLIKTRGQQVTLSCSPISGHRSVSWYQQTPGQGLQFLFEYFSETQRNKGNFPGRFSGRQFSNSRSEMNVSTLELGDSALYLCASSPTGQGYYEQYFGPGTRLTVT.

This clonotype turned up a few times. The chain recombines TRBV4-3 with TRBJ2-1; the D is unclear. Germline V lookup: CDR1 LGHNA, CDR2 YSLEER. The CDR3 is 16 amino acids. V was pared by 1 base and J by 6 bases, with 16 bases between. For the CDR3, the DNA is TGCGCCAGCAGCCAAGGGGGTCTAAGGGTGGGCAATGAGCAGTTCTTC. Protein sequence: CASSQGGLRVGNEQFF.

This clonotype was counted a few times. This sequence joins TRBV10-1 and TRBJ2-1; D gene unclear. V dropped 3 bases and J dropped 5 bases, with 11 bases sitting between them. The CDR3 runs to 14 residues. Germline V lookup: CDR1 WNHNN, CDR2 SYGVQD (reference sequence). CDR3 residues: CASSEYQVDNEQFF. The CDR3 coding sequence is TGCGCCAGCAGTGAATACCAGGTCGACAATGAGCAGTTCTTC.

This clonotype came up a few times. This sequence joins TRBV24-1 and TRBJ2-1; 11 bases align to TRBD2. V was pared by 3 bases and J by 2 bases, with 5 bases of the junction left unmatched. Germline V CDR1 and CDR2: KGHDR, SFDVKD. This CDR3 has 17 residues. This CDR3 is CATSDPLAGGPYNEQFF. The CDR3 nucleotides read TGTGCCACCAGTGATCCCCTAGCGGGAGGACCCTACAATGAGCAGTTCTTC.

The rearrangement uses TRBV5-5 and TRBJ2-5, with a weak D call TRBD2 (5 bases). The length of the CDR3 is 15 residues. The V end lost 4 bases, the J end lost 1 base, and 14 bases lay between the germline ends. Germline loops: CDR1 SGHKS, CDR2 YYEKEE (reference sequence). CDR3 bases: TGTGCCAGCAGCCTTAGCGTCCCCCGCCAAGAGACCCAGTACTTC. It specifies CASSLSVPRQETQYF.